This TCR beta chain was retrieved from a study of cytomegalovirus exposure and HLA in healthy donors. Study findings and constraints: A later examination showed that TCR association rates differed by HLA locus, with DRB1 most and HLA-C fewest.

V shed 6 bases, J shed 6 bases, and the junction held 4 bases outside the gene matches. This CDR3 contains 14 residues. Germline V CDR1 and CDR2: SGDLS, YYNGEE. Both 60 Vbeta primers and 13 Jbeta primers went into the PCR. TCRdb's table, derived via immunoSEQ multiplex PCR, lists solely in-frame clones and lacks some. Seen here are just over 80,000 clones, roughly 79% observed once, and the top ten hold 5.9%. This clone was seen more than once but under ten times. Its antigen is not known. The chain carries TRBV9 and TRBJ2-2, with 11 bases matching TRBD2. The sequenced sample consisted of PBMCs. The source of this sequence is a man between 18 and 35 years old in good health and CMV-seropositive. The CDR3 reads CASKKLAGAGELFF. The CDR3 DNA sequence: TGTGCCAGCAAAAAACTAGCGGGAGCCGGGGAGCTGTTTTTT.